These 23 T cell receptor beta chains were sequenced from one sample in a study of blood T cell repertoires in COVID-19. This table comes from immunoSEQ multiplex PCR, and its TCRdb copy is limited to in-frame clones, with some not included. The sample lists around 140,000 clones, over 80% occurring once. Sequenced sample: peripheral blood. The source is a man between 60 and 75 years old with active or convalescent COVID-19.

This clone has just one count. This chain uses TRBV18 with TRBJ2-4; 14 bases map to TRBD2. Germline CDR1 is KGHSH and CDR2 is LQKENI. Unmatched junction bases numbered 7, after V lost 6 bases and J lost 0 bases. The CDR3 runs 18 residues. CDR3 in amino acids: CASSPQTSGGGAKNIQYF. The DNA of the CDR3 is TGTGCCAGCTCCCCCCAGACTAGCGGGGGGGGAGCCAAAAACATTCAGTACTTC.

The chain uses TRBV28 and TRBJ2-7; 7 bases fit TRBD1. CDR3 length: 16 residues. The V segment lost 6 bases and the J segment 0 bases; nucleotides outside the gene matches: 11. Germline CDR1 reads MDHEN; CDR2 reads SYDVKM. CDR3 region: CASSRETGSRSYEQYF. As DNA, the CDR3 is TGTGCCAGCAGCCGTGAGACAGGGTCGCGCTCCTACGAGCAGTACTTC.

The V gene is TRBV9, the J gene TRBJ1-2, with TRBD1 matching over 10 bases. The germline CDR1 and CDR2 sequences are SGDLS and YYNGEE. The CDR3 is made up of 17 amino acids. The ends lost 0 bases at V and 10 bases at J; junction bases unmatched: 15. In DNA, the CDR3 is TGTGCCAGCAGCGTAGTTCCAAAGACAGGGGGCAATAAGGACTACACCTTC. Amino acid sequence: CASSVVPKTGGNKDYTF. Drawing the rest from reference TRBV9 and TRBJ1-2, the complete variable domain is DSGVTQTPKHLITATGQRVTLRCSPRSGDLSVYWYQQSLDQGLQFLIQYYNGEERAKGNILERFSAQQFPDLHSELNLSSLELGDSALYFCASSVVPKTGGNKDYTFGSGTRLTVV.

The J gene is TRBJ2-5, the V gene TRBV11-3; D possibly corresponds to TRBD1 (5 bases). This CDR3 comprises 15 residues. Germline V CDR1 and CDR2: SGHNT, YENEEA. Between the trimmed V and J ends, which lost 0 bases and 4 bases, there was a span of 12 bases. CDR3 region: CASSLDPSRGETQYF. The CDR3 DNA sequence: TGTGCCAGCAGCTTAGATCCGAGTAGGGGAGAGACCCAGTACTTC.

The rearrangement links TRBV4-1 to TRBJ1-5, with D hard to call. The CDR3 runs 13 residues. V was trimmed by 1 base and J by 4 bases, leaving 5 bases between them. Germline V gene sequence: CDR1 MGHRA, CDR2 YSYEKL. This CDR3 reads CASSQVTNQPQHF. In DNA form, the CDR3 reads TGCGCCAGCAGCCAAGTAACAAATCAGCCCCAGCATTTT.

The chain employs TRBV4-1 and TRBJ1-2; D perhaps matches TRBD1 (5 bases). The V gene's germline CDR1 is MGHRA and CDR2 YSYEKL. The length of the CDR3 is 15 residues. The V end was cut by 1 base, the J end by 7 bases, with 16 bases between. CDR3 DNA: TGCGCCAGCAGCCAAGTAGTCGGGGGGTTTAGTGGCTACACCTTC. This gives the protein CASSQVVGGFSGYTF.

V usage is TRBV7-9 and J usage is TRBJ2-7, with D perhaps matching TRBD1 (5 bases). V dropped 3 bases and J dropped 1 base, with 10 bases sitting between them. Germline V CDR1 and CDR2: SEHNR, FQNEAQ (reference sequence). This CDR3 contains 14 residues. In nucleotides, the CDR3 is TGTGCCAGCAGCTTGGACACTCAATCCTACGAGCAGTACTTC. This sequence encodes CASSLDTQSYEQYF. The complete variable domain, with remaining parts taken from reference TRBV7-9 and TRBJ2-7, reads DTGVSQNPRHKITKRGQNVTFRCDPISEHNRLYWYRQTLGQGPEFLTYFQNEAQLEKSRLLSDRFSAERPKGSFSTLEIQRTEQGDSAMYLCASSLDTQSYEQYFGPGTRLTVT.

This sequence joins TRBV6-1 and TRBJ2-7, with TRBD1 matching over 8 bases. V gave up 1 base and J gave up 6 bases; unmatched junction bases: 2. Germline V gene sequence: CDR1 MNHNS, CDR2 SASEGT. The CDR3 has 13 amino acids. The CDR3 nucleotides read TGTGCCAGCAGTGAAGACACAGGGGGCGAGCAGTACTTC. It is translated as CASSEDTGGEQYF.

The V call is TRBV4-1, the J call TRBJ2-5, with D tentatively TRBD2 (5 bases). V shed 3 bases and J shed 7 bases, with 15 bases lying between them. This CDR3 contains 14 residues. The germline V gene has CDR1 MGHRA and CDR2 YSYEKL. The CDR3 DNA sequence: TGCGCCAGCAGCCACCCGGGAACCGACGGGACCCAGTACTTC. This sequence encodes CASSHPGTDGTQYF.

The chain links TRBV4-2 to TRBJ2-5, with D unclear. Germline values: CDR1 LGHNA, CDR2 YNFKEQ. The CDR3 totals 16 residues. V lost 2 bases and J 3 bases, leaving 16 bases between the germline ends. The CDR3 protein is CASSQTERGVEETQYF. CDR3 coding DNA: TGTGCCAGCAGCCAAACCGAGCGAGGTGTAGAAGAGACCCAGTACTTC.

This sequence joins TRBV28 and TRBJ1-2; no definite D call. CDR1 is MDHEN and CDR2 is SYDVKM in the germline V gene. V was clipped by 7 bases and J by 8 bases, with 14 bases between them. The CDR3 is made up of 12 amino acids. The CDR3 sequence is CASTPEGRGYTF. The CDR3 DNA sequence: TGTGCCAGCACCCCTGAGGGCCGGGGCTACACCTTC.

V gene TRBV27 combines with J gene TRBJ2-3, with D possibly TRBD2 on 6 matching bases. The V end lost 4 bases, the J end lost 5 bases, and 13 bases lay between the germline ends. CDR1 is MNHEY and CDR2 is SMNVEV in the germline V gene (reference sequence). This CDR3 contains 14 residues. The CDR3 here is CASSSRLGKDTQYF. For the CDR3, the DNA is TGTGCCAGCAGTTCCAGACTAGGAAAAGATACGCAGTATTTT.

The J gene is TRBJ2-3, the V gene TRBV5-1; 8 bases map to TRBD2. From germline, CDR1 is SGHRS and CDR2 YFSETQ. Trimming at V came to 9 bases and at J to 0 bases, leaving 6 bases not matched to a gene. The CDR3 has 14 amino acids. DNA of the CDR3: TGCGCCACCGGGACGGGAGGGAGCACAGATACGCAGTATTTT. Translation gives CATGTGGSTDTQYF.

The rearrangement joins TRBV7-8 to TRBJ1-5, with D unresolved. Germline CDR1 and CDR2: SGHVS and FQNEAQ. V was cut by 3 bases and J by 0 bases, with 18 bases left in between. The CDR3 has 18 amino acids. The chain's CDR3 is CASSFGPEYTGSNQPQHF. CDR3 bases: TGTGCCAGCAGCTTCGGTCCTGAATATACGGGTAGCAATCAGCCCCAGCATTTT. The whole variable domain, remainder taken from reference TRBV7-8 and TRBJ1-5, is GAGVSQSPRYKVAKRGQDVALRCDPISGHVSLFWYQQALGQGPEFLTYFQNEAQLDKSGLPSDRFFAERPEGSVSTLKIQRTQQEDSAVYLCASSFGPEYTGSNQPQHFGDGTRLSIL.

This clone was counted between two and nine times. The chain couples TRBV27 to TRBJ2-7, with 7 bases lining up with TRBD1. The J segment lost 3 bases and the V segment lost 6 bases, leaving 8 bases of the junction unmatched. CDR3 length: 14 amino acids. Looked up from germline, CDR1 is MNHEY and CDR2 is SMNVEV (reference sequence). The CDR3, as DNA: TGTGCCAGCAGAAGGACAGGAGCCAACTACGAGCAGTACTTC. It codes for CASRRTGANYEQYF.

This clone was detected a few times. The chain joins TRBV9 to TRBJ2-1; 9 positions match TRBD2. This CDR3 comprises 16 residues. From germline, CDR1 is SGDLS and CDR2 YYNGEE. With V trimmed by 5 bases and J by 2 bases, 8 bases remained unmatched. CDR3 region: CASSASSGATYNEQFF. The CDR3, as DNA: TGTGCCAGCAGTGCCTCTAGCGGGGCAACCTACAATGAGCAGTTCTTC.

The chain employs TRBV28 and TRBJ1-5, with D hard to call. V was clipped by 3 bases and J by 4 bases, with 4 bases between them. Germline loops: CDR1 MDHEN, CDR2 SYDVKM. The CDR3 extends over 12 amino acids. The chain's CDR3 is CASSFLNQPQHF. The CDR3, as DNA: TGTGCCAGCAGTTTCCTTAATCAGCCCCAGCATTTT.

The chain is built from TRBV7-9 and TRBJ2-2; 8 bases match TRBD1. V dropped 5 bases and J dropped 5; count of bases not matched to a gene: 4. Germline CDR1 SEHNR, CDR2 FQNEAQ (reference sequence). This CDR3 spans 14 amino acids. This CDR3 reads CASSLQGATGELFF. CDR3 nucleotide sequence: TGTGCCAGCAGCCTCCAGGGGGCTACCGGGGAGCTGTTTTTT.

This chain uses TRBV12-5 with TRBJ2-3; 8 positions match TRBD2. V trimming: 4 bases; J trimming: 6 bases; junction bases outside the gene matches: 9. Germline values: CDR1 LGHNT, CDR2 FRNRAP. The CDR3 runs to 15 residues. For the CDR3, the DNA is TGTGCTAGTGGTTGGGGGAGCGGGAGTCAGGATACGCAGTATTTT. Encoded protein: CASGWGSGSQDTQYF.

The rearrangement links TRBV5-8 to TRBJ1-6, with D perhaps matching TRBD1 (5 bases). The length of the CDR3 is 17 residues. Deletions cut 4 bases from V and 7 bases from J, with 21 bases between. CDR1 is SGHTS and CDR2 is YDEGEE in the germline V gene. DNA of the CDR3: TGTGCCAGCAGCCGTGGACATTCAGCCCTAATAAATTCACCCCTCCACTTT. Residues: CASSRGHSALINSPLHF.

This chain joins TRBV7-9 and TRBJ2-1; the D gene is possibly TRBD1 (5 bases). Between the trimmed V and J ends, which lost 4 bases and 8 bases, there was a span of 9 bases. Germline-derived CDR1 and CDR2 are SEHNR and FQNEAQ (reference sequence). The CDR3 runs 12 residues. The CDR3 reads CASSWGGDEQFF. The DNA for the CDR3 is TGTGCCAGCAGCTGGGGCGGCGATGAGCAGTTCTTC. The variable domain in full, completed from reference TRBV7-9 and TRBJ2-1, reads DTGVSQNPRHKITKRGQNVTFRCDPISEHNRLYWYRQTLGQGPEFLTYFQNEAQLEKSRLLSDRFSAERPKGSFSTLEIQRTEQGDSAMYLCASSWGGDEQFFGPGTRLTVL.

J is TRBJ1-1 and V is TRBV6-1; D gene unclear. The CDR3 has 13 amino acids. V dropped 5 bases and J dropped 1 base, with 8 bases sitting between them. Germline-derived CDR1 and CDR2 are MNHNS and SASEGT. The CDR3 here is CASSYPENTEAFF. CDR3 DNA sequence: TGTGCCAGCAGTTATCCAGAGAACACTGAAGCTTTCTTT.

The gene calls are TRBV6-1 and TRBJ2-7; D is possibly TRBD2 (6 bases). The CDR3 runs to 16 residues. Trimming stripped 4 bases from V and 2 bases from J, with 18 bases between. CDR1 is MNHNS, CDR2 SASEGT, per germline. The CDR3 here is CASSGSSDQITYEQYF. The CDR3 coding sequence is TGTGCCAGCAGTGGATCTAGCGATCAAATAACCTACGAGCAGTACTTC.